The present T cell receptor beta chain was sequenced within a study of blood T cell repertoires in COVID-19. Study overall: Collection of acute and convalescent COVID-19 samples took place in the United States, Italy and Spain. T cells, B-cell-depleted T cells, or PBMCs provided the cDNA or gDNA that served as material.

Original methodology: Amplification of reference gene primers provided the estimated nucleated cell counts. Profiled with immunoSEQ multiplex PCR; TCRdb holds only in-frame clones, not every one. V and J calls and clone size are as listed in that table; D and trimming were resolved from the DNA. Altogether 150,000 to 200,000 clones are present, around 79% being singletons, with the ten largest covering less than 7%. Followed over time, Seattle patients had been enrolled while infection was active. The sample taken for sequencing was peripheral blood. The origin of this receptor is a woman in her thirties or forties with COVID-19, enrolled during active disease.

The CDR3 nucleotides are TGTGCCTGGACTGTTCGGACAGGGAGATATGGCTACACCTTC. It yields the protein CAWTVRTGRYGYTF. The rearrangement joins TRBV30 to TRBJ1-2, with TRBD1 matching over 8 bases. Germline CDR1 reads GTSNPN; CDR2 reads SVGIG (reference sequence). The CDR3 totals 14 residues. V lost 4 bases and J lost 5; bases outside the gene matches: 9. The full variable domain, rest sourced from reference TRBV30 and TRBJ1-2, is SQTIHQWPATLVQPVGSPLSLECTVEGTSNPNLYWYRQAAGRGLQLLFYSVGIGQISSEVPQNLSASRPQDRQFILSSKKLLLSDSGFYLCAWTVRTGRYGYTFGSGTRLTVV.